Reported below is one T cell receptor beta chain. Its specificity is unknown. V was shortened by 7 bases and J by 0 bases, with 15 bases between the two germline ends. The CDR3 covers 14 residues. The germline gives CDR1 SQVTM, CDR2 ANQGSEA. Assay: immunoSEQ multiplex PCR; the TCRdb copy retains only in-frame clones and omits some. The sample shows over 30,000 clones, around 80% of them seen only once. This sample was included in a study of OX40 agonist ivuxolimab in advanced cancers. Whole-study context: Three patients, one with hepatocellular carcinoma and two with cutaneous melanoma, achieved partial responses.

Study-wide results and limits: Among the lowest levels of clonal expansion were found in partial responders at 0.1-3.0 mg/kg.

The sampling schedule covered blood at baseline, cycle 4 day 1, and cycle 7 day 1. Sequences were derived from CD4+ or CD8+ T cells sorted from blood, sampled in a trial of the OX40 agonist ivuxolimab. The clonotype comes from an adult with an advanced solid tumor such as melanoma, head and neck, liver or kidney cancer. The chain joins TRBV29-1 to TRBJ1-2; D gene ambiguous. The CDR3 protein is CSANAGVSNYGYTF. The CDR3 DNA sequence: TGCAGCGCCAACGCCGGGGTTTCTAACTATGGCTACACCTTC.